This TCR beta chain was obtained from a study of regulatory T cells in long-lasting Graves disease. On the study more broadly: Newly diagnosed Graves' patients took antithyroid drugs under 3 months.

Both iRepertoire HTBI primers and Arm-PCR of CDR3 regions were used to build the TCR beta libraries. Original handling: The study identified about 60 TRBV and more than 11 TRBJ segments across samples. Via MiXCR, TCRdb re-called the multiplex PCR reads, giving one row per CDR3 protein. The V and J calls were determined by TCRdb, not by the authors. The sample shows 250,000 to 400,000 distinct CDR3 sequences, 15% to 20% of them seen only once. Noted time point: newly diagnosed GD, antithyroid drugs for less than 3 months. PBMC-extracted RNA yielded the TCR library. Graves' disease was diagnosed by American Thyroid Association guidelines. The CDR3 spans 17 residues. Trimming left V 8 bases short and J 0 bases short, with 21 bases between. CDR1 is MNHNS and CDR2 is SASEGT in the germline V gene.

The starting material was peripheral blood mononuclear cells (PBMCs), obtained at new diagnosis, from a patient treated with antithyroid drugs. The chain couples TRBV6-1 to TRBJ2-3; D possibly corresponds to TRBD2 (5 bases). The TCR comes from a female donor with Graves disease. CDR3 sequence: CASHPRRGSYSTDTQYF. CDR3 DNA: TGTGCCAGCCACCCACGCCGAGGGAGTTATAGCACAGATACGCAGTATTTT.